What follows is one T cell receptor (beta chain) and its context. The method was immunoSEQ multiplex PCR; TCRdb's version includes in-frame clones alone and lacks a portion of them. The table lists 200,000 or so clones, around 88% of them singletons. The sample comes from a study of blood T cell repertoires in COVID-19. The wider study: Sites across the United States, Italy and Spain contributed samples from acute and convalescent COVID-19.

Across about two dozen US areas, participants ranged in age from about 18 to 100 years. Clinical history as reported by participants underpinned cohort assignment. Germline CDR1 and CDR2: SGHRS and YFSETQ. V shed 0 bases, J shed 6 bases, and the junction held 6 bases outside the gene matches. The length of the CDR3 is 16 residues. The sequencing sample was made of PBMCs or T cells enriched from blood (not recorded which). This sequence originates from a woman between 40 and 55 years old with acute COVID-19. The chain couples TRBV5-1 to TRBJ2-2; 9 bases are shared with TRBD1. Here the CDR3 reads CASSLGPQGAPGELFF. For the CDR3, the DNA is TGCGCCAGCAGCTTGGGTCCACAGGGGGCCCCCGGGGAGCTGTTTTTT.